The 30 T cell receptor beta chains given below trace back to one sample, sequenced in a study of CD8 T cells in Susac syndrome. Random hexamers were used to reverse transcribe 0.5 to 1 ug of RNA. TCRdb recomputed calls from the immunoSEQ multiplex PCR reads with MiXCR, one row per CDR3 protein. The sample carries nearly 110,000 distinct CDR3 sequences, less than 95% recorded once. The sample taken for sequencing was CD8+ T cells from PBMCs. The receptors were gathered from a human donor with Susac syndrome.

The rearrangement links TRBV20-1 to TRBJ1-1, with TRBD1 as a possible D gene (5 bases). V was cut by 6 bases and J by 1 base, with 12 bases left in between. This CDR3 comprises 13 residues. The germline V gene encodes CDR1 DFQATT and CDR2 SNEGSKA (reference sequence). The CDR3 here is CSAEQAQNTEAFF. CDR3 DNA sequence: TGCAGTGCAGAACAGGCCCAGAACACTGAAGCTTTCTTT.

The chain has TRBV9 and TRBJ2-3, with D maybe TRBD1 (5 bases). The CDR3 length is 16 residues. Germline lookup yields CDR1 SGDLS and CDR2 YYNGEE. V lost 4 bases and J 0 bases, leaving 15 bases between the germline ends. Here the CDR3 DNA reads TGTGCCAGCAGCAGGGGCGCGCCGCGTAGCACAGATACGCAGTATTTT. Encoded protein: CASSRGAPRSTDTQYF.

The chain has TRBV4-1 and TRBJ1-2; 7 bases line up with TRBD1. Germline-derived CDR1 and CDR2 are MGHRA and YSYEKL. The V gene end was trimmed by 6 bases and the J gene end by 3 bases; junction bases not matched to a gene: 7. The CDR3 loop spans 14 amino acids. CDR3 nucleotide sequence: TGCGCCAGCAGGGAGGGGGCGCGTGACTATGGCTACACCTTC. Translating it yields CASREGARDYGYTF.

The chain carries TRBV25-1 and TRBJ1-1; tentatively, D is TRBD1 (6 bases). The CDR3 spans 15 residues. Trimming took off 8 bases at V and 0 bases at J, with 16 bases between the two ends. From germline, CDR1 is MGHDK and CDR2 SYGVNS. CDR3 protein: CASQDGGALNTEAFF. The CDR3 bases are TGTGCCAGCCAAGACGGGGGGGCATTGAACACTGAAGCTTTCTTT.

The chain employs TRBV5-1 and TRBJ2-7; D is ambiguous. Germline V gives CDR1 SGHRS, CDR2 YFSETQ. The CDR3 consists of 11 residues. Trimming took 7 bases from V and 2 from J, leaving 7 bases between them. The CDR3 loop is CASGDAYEQYF. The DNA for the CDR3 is TGCGCCAGCGGGGATGCCTACGAGCAGTACTTC.

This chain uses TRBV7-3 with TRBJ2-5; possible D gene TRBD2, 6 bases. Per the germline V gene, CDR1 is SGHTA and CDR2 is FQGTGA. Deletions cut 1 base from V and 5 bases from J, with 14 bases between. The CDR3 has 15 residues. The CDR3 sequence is CASSLIGGRGETQYF. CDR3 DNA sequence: TGTGCCAGCAGCTTAATAGGAGGGCGCGGGGAGACCCAGTACTTC.

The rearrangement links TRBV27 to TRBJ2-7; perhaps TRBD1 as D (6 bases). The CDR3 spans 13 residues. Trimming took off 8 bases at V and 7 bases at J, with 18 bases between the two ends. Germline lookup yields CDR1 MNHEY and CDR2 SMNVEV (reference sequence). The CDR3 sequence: CASGVGARGEQYF. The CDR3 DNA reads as TGTGCCAGCGGGGTGGGGGCACGGGGAGAGCAGTACTTC.

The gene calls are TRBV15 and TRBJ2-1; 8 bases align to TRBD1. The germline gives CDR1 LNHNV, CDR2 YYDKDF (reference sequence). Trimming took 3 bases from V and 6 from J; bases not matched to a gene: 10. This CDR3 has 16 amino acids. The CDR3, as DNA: TGTGCCACCAGCAGCCCCGGGGTGACAGGGGTCAATGAGCAGTTCTTC. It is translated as CATSSPGVTGVNEQFF. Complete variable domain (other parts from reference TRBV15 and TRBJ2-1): DAMVIQNPRYQVTQFGKPVTLSCSQTLNHNVMYWYQQKSSQAPKLLFHYYDKDFNNEADTPDNFQSRRPNTSFCFLDIRSPGLGDTAMYLCATSSPGVTGVNEQFFGPGTRLTVL.

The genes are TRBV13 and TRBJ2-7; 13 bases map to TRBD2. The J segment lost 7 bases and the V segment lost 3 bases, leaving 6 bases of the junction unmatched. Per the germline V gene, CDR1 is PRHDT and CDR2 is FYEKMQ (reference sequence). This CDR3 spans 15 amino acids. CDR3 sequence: CASSFTSGGASEQYF. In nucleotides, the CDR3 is TGTGCCAGCAGCTTCACTAGCGGGGGGGCGAGTGAGCAGTACTTC.

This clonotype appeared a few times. The DNA for the CDR3 is TGTGCCACCAGCAGAGATTCCAACGAGCAGTACTTC. Its translation is CATSRDSNEQYF. The chain joins TRBV15 to TRBJ2-7; no clear D gene. The germline gives CDR1 LNHNV, CDR2 YYDKDF (reference sequence). V was cut by 0 bases and J by 5 bases, with 5 bases left in between. This CDR3 comprises 12 residues. The whole variable domain, filled in from reference TRBV15 and TRBJ2-7, reads DAMVIQNPRYQVTQFGKPVTLSCSQTLNHNVMYWYQQKSSQAPKLLFHYYDKDFNNEADTPDNFQSRRPNTSFCFLDIRSPGLGDTAMYLCATSRDSNEQYFGPGTRLTVT.

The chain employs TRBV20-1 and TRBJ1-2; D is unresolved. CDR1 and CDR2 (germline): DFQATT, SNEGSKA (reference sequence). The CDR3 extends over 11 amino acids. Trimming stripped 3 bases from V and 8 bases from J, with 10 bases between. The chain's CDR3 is CSARVGTGYTF. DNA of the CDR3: TGCAGTGCTAGGGTAGGCACCGGCTACACCTTC.

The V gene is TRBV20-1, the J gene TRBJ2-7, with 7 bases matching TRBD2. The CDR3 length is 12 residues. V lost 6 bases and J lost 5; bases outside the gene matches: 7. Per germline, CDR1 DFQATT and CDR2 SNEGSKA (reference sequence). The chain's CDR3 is CSARTRRDEQYF. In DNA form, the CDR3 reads TGCAGTGCCCGGACTAGGAGGGACGAGCAGTACTTC.

The DNA for the CDR3 is TGTGCCAGCACTCCCAGGGTCCAAGAGACCCAGTACTTC. It is translated as CASTPRVQETQYF. V is TRBV28 and J is TRBJ2-5; the D gene is possibly TRBD1 (5 bases). Germline V gives CDR1 MDHEN, CDR2 SYDVKM. V gave up 7 bases and J gave up 1 base, with 10 bases separating them. This CDR3 is 13 amino acids long.

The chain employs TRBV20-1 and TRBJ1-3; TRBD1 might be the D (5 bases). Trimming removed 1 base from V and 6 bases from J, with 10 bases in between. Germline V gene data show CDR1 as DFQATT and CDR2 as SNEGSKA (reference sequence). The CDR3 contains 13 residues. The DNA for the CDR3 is TGCAGTGCTAGAGGTTTAGGGGAAAACACCATATATTTT. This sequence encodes CSARGLGENTIYF.

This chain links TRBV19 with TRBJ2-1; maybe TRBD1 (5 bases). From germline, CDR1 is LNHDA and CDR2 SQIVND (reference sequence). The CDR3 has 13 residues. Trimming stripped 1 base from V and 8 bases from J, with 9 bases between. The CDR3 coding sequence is TGTGCCAGTAGTATAGCAGGGTGGGATGAGCAGTTCTTC. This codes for CASSIAGWDEQFF. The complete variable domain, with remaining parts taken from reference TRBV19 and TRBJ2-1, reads DGGITQSPKYLFRKEGQNVTLSCEQNLNHDAMYWYRQDPGQGLRLIYYSQIVNDFQKGDIAEGYSVSREKKESFPLTVTSAQKNPTAFYLCASSIAGWDEQFFGPGTRLTVL.

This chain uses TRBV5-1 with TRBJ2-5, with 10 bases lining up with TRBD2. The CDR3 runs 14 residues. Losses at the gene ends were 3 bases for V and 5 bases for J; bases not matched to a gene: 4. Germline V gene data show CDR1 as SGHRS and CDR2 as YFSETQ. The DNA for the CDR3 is TGCGCCAGCAGCTCCCTAGCGGGGGAGGAGACCCAGTACTTC. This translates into CASSSLAGEETQYF.

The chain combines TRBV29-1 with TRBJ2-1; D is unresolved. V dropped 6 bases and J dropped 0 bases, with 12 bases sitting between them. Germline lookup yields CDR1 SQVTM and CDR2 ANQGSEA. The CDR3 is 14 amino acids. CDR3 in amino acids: CSVGRMGSYNEQFF. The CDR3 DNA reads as TGCAGCGTCGGCCGCATGGGCTCCTACAATGAGCAGTTCTTC.

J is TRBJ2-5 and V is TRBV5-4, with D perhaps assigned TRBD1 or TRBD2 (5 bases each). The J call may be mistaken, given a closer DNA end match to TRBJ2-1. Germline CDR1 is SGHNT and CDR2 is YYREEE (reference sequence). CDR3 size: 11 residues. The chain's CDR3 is CASSLEGTQFF. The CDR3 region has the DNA TGTGCCAGCAGCTTGGAAGGGACCCAGTTCTTC.

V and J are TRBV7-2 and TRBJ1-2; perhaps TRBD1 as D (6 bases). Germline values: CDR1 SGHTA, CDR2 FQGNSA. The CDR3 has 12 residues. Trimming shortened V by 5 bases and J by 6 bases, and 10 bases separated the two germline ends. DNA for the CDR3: TGTGCCAGCAGCGAAAGGACAGATGGCTACACCTTC. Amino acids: CASSERTDGYTF.

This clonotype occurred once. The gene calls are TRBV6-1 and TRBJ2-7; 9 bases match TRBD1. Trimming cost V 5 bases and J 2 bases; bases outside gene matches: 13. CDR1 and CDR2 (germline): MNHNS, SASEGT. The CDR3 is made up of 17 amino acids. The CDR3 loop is CASSITSGTGPPYEQYF. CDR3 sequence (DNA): TGTGCCAGCAGTATCACCTCCGGGACAGGGCCCCCCTACGAGCAGTACTTC.

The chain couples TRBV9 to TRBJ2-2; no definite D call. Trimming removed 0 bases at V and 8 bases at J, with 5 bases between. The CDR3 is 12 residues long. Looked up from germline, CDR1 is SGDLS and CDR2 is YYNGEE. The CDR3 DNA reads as TGTGCCAGCAGCGTAGTATGGGGGGAGCTGTTTTTT. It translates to CASSVVWGELFF.

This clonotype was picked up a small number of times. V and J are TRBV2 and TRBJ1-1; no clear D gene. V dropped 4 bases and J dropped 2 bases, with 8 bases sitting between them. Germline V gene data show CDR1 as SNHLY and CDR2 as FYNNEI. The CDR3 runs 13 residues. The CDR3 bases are TGTGCCAGCAGTGTGGCAGGAAACACTGAAGCTTTCTTT. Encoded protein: CASSVAGNTEAFF.

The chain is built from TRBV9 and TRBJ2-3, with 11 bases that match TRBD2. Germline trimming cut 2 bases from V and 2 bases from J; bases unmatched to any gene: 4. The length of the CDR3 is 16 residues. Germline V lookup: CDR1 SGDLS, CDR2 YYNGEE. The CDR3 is CASSVPSGGYTDTQYF. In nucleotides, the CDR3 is TGTGCCAGCAGCGTCCCTAGCGGGGGGTACACAGATACGCAGTATTTT.

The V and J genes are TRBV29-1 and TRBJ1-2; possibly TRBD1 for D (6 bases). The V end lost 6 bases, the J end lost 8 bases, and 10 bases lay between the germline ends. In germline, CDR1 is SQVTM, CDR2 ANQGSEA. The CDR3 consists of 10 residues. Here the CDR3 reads CSVAGEGYTF. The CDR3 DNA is TGCAGCGTGGCAGGGGAGGGCTACACCTTC.

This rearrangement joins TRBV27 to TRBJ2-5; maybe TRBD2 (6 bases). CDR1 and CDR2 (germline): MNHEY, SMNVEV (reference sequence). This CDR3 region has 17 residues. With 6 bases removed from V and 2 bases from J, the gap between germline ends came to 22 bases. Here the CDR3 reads CASSDSLMGGSQETQYF. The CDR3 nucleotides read TGTGCCAGCAGCGACAGTCTTATGGGAGGCTCTCAAGAGACCCAGTACTTC.

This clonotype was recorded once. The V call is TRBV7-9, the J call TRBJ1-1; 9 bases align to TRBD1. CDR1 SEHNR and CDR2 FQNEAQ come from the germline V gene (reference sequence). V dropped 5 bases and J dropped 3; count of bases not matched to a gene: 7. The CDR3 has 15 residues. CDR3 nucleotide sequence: TGTGCCAGCAGCCCCGAAGACAGGGGGTACACTGAAGCTTTCTTT. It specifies CASSPEDRGYTEAFF.

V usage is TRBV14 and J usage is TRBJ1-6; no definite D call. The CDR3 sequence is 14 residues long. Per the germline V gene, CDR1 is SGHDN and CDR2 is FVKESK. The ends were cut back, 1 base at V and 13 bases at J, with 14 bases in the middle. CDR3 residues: CASSQGPEVNPLHF. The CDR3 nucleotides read TGTGCCAGCAGCCAAGGTCCAGAGGTTAACCCCCTCCACTTT.

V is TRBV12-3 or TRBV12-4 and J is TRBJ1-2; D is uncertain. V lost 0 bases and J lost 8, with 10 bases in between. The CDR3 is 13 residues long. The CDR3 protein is CASSLAAAMGYTF. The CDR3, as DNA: TGTGCCAGCAGTTTAGCGGCCGCTATGGGCTACACCTTC.

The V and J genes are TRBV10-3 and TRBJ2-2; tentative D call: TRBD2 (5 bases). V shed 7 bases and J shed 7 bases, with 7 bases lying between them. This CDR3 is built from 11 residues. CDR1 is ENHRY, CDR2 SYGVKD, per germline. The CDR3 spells CAINGGGELFF. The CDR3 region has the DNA TGTGCCATCAACGGAGGCGGGGAGCTGTTTTTT.

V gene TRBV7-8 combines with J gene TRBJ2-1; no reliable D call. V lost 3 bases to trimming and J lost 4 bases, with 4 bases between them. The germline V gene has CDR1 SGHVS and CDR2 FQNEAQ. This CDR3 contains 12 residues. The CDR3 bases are TGTGCCAGCAGCTTTATGTACAATGAGCAGTTCTTC. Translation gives CASSFMYNEQFF.